The 23 T cell receptor beta chains in this list originate from one sample, sequenced in a study of early T cells in non-severe SARS-CoV-2 infection. TCRdb analysed the 5' RACE reads with MiXCR anew, one entry per CDR3 protein. The sample has around 70,000 distinct CDR3 sequences, about 9.1% seen once. The source was whole blood, collected at baseline. The receptor source for this set is an adult who was a healthcare worker with PCR-confirmed SARS-CoV-2 infection or an uninfected control (not recorded which).

The chain recombines TRBV7-8 with TRBJ1-1; the D gene is possibly TRBD1 (6 bases). Germline V gene lookup returns CDR1 SGHVS and CDR2 FQNEAQ. With 1 base removed from V and 6 bases from J, the gap between germline ends came to 15 bases. The CDR3 has 15 amino acids. CDR3 DNA sequence: TGTGCCAGCAGCTTAGAGACAGGTCGTAAATCTGAAGCTTTCTTT. It is translated as CASSLETGRKSEAFF. Complete variable domain (other parts from reference TRBV7-8 and TRBJ1-1): GAGVSQSPRYKVAKRGQDVALRCDPISGHVSLFWYQQALGQGPEFLTYFQNEAQLDKSGLPSDRFFAERPEGSVSTLKIQRTQQEDSAVYLCASSLETGRKSEAFFGQGTRLTVV.

This clonotype was seen repeatedly, ten times or more. CDR3 sequence (DNA): TGTGCCAGCTCACCAAGGCAGGGGGCTGAGGGCTACACCTTC. Translation gives CASSPRQGAEGYTF. This chain connects TRBV18 to TRBJ1-2, with TRBD1 matching over 8 bases. Germline V gene sequence: CDR1 KGHSH, CDR2 LQKENI. Trimming took 2 bases from V and 8 from J; bases not matched to a gene: 7. The CDR3 sequence is 14 residues long.

This clonotype was seen only a few times. The rearrangement uses TRBV7-2 and TRBJ2-1; TRBD2 matches at 12 bases. Germline CDR1 and CDR2: SGHTA and FQGNSA. CDR3 length equals 15 residues. The V segment lost 0 bases and the J segment 10 bases; nucleotides outside the gene matches: 4. Here the CDR3 DNA reads TGTGCCAGCAGCTTAGCCGCTAGCGGGAGGGCCGAGCAGTTCTTC. It yields the protein CASSLAASGRAEQFF.

A single count supports this clonotype. The V call is TRBV10-3, the J call TRBJ2-7; no clear D. The CDR3 has 11 amino acids. Trimming stripped 2 bases from V and 5 bases from J, with 4 bases between. Per germline, CDR1 ENHRY and CDR2 SYGVKD. The CDR3 region is CAISEADEQYF. CDR3 DNA: TGTGCCATCAGTGAGGCGGACGAGCAGTACTTC.

In the case of this clonotype: One junction end disagrees with the germline gene, perhaps due to a read error. The chain recombines TRBV30 with TRBJ2-5; 7 bases align to TRBD1. Germline V lookup: CDR1 GTSNPN, CDR2 SVGIG (reference sequence). The CDR3 is 15 amino acids. CDR3 region: CAWSDYLGQQETQYF. CDR3 nucleotides: TGCGCCTGGAGTGATTACCTGGGACAGCAAGAGACCCAGTACTTC.

Ten or more counts support this clonotype. The chain's CDR3 is CASSFSGQGSQPQHF. Here the CDR3 DNA reads TGTGCCAGCAGTTTCAGCGGACAGGGATCACAGCCCCAGCATTTT. J is TRBJ1-5 and V is TRBV12-3 or TRBV12-4; 8 positions match TRBD1. The CDR3 is made up of 15 amino acids. Trimming took 3 bases from V and 7 from J; bases not matched to a gene: 8.

This clonotype was seen ten or more times. The J gene is TRBJ2-7, the V gene TRBV20-1; 7 bases agree with TRBD2. Germline V gene lookup returns CDR1 DFQATT and CDR2 SNEGSKA (reference sequence). The CDR3 has 11 residues. V dropped 5 bases and J dropped 5; count of bases not matched to a gene: 3. The CDR3 spells CSARLAHEQYF. Here the CDR3 DNA reads TGCAGTGCTCGACTAGCACACGAGCAGTACTTC.

This chain uses TRBV7-9 with TRBJ2-3, with 11 bases aligning to TRBD1. V lost 5 bases to trimming and J lost 3 bases; unmatched junction nucleotides: 10. CDR3 length: 17 residues. Per germline, CDR1 SEHNR and CDR2 FQNEAQ (reference sequence). The CDR3 loop is CASSLPRTGGLTDTQYF. In DNA, the CDR3 is TGTGCCAGCAGCCTTCCCCGGACAGGGGGCTTGACAGATACGCAGTATTTT. The variable domain in full, completed from reference TRBV7-9 and TRBJ2-3, reads DTGVSQNPRHKITKRGQNVTFRCDPISEHNRLYWYRQTLGQGPEFLTYFQNEAQLEKSRLLSDRFSAERPKGSFSTLEIQRTEQGDSAMYLCASSLPRTGGLTDTQYFGPGTRLTVL.

This clonotype was detected many times. The chain has TRBV20-1 and TRBJ1-1; tentative D call: TRBD1 (5 bases). CDR1 is DFQATT and CDR2 is SNEGSKA in the germline V gene (reference sequence). V dropped 0 bases and J dropped 10 bases, with 12 bases sitting between them. The CDR3 consists of 12 residues. CDR3 nucleotide sequence: TGCAGTGCTAGAGATCGACCGGGGGGAGCTTTCTTT. This gives the protein CSARDRPGGAFF.

This clonotype was seen at least ten times. The V gene is TRBV6-2 or TRBV6-3, the J gene TRBJ1-5; 7 nucleotides align to TRBD1. Germline-derived CDR1 and CDR2 are MNHEY and SVGEGT. CDR3 length equals 13 residues. With 6 bases clipped from V and 2 bases from J, the junction kept 1 base outside the gene matches. The CDR3 region is CASRDRGNQPQHF. The CDR3 DNA sequence: TGTGCCAGCAGAGACAGGGGCAATCAGCCCCAGCATTTT.

There are a few counts of this clonotype. The rearrangement uses TRBV29-1 and TRBJ1-4; D call uncertain. Deletions cut 7 bases from V and 0 bases from J, with 3 bases between. The germline V gene has CDR1 SQVTM and CDR2 ANQGSEA. This CDR3 has 11 amino acids. The CDR3 spells CSASTNEKLFF. DNA of the CDR3: TGCAGCGCATCAACTAATGAAAAACTGTTTTTT.

This clonotype has ten or more counts. The chain is built from TRBV11-2 and TRBJ1-1; 7 bases agree with TRBD1. The CDR3 sequence is 16 residues long. Germline lookup yields CDR1 SGHAT and CDR2 FQNNGV. The ends lost 6 bases at V and 1 base at J; junction bases unmatched: 11. The CDR3 region is CASSQLTGSGNTEAFF. The CDR3 DNA reads TGTGCCAGCAGTCAGCTGACAGGGTCGGGGAACACTGAAGCTTTCTTT.

This clonotype was seen ten or more times. This chain connects TRBV7-2 to TRBJ1-1, with 9 bases identical to TRBD1. Germline V gives CDR1 SGHTA, CDR2 FQGNSA. CDR3 length: 14 residues. After removal of 5 bases from V and 6 bases from J, the junction contained 7 bases not matched to a gene. The DNA of the CDR3 is TGTGCCAGCAGCCCGGGACAGGGTTACCCTGAAGCTTTCTTT. Its protein product is CASSPGQGYPEAFF.

This clonotype was detected many times. V and J are TRBV2 and TRBJ2-1, with 7 bases matching TRBD2. V trimming: 6 bases; J trimming: 11 bases; junction bases outside the gene matches: 16. In germline, CDR1 is SNHLY, CDR2 FYNNEI. The CDR3 extends over 15 amino acids. In DNA, the CDR3 is TGTGCCAGCAGAGACCCGGGACTAACTACAATGAAGCAGTTCTTC. Translated: CASRDPGLTTMKQFF.

J is TRBJ2-1 and V is TRBV7-2; no firm D call. The CDR3 has 14 residues. The germline CDR1 and CDR2 sequences are SGHTA and FQGNSA. V lost 5 bases and J 6 bases, leaving 14 bases between the germline ends. This chain's CDR3 is CASSPTLVPNEQFF. DNA for the CDR3: TGTGCCAGCAGCCCTACTTTAGTACCCAATGAGCAGTTCTTC.

The rearrangement uses TRBV6-2 or TRBV6-3 and TRBJ2-1; no clear D gene. The germline V gene encodes CDR1 MNHEY and CDR2 SVGEGT. Trimming left V 0 bases short and J 5 bases short, with 20 bases between. This CDR3 has 18 amino acids. The chain's CDR3 is CASSYSPVSSRRNNEQFF. CDR3 sequence (DNA): TGTGCCAGCAGTTACTCCCCGGTCTCATCTCGCAGAAACAATGAGCAGTTCTTC.

The chain couples TRBV9 to TRBJ1-1; tentatively, D is TRBD1 (5 bases). Trimming removed 3 bases at V and 6 bases at J, with 15 bases between. The CDR3 has 14 residues. Germline CDR1 and CDR2: SGDLS and YYNGEE. This chain's CDR3 is CASSASSGLPEAFF. The CDR3 bases are TGTGCCAGCAGCGCATCCTCAGGGTTACCTGAAGCTTTCTTT.

The genes are TRBV7-2 and TRBJ1-4, with D perhaps TRBD1 (5 bases). The V gene lost 5 bases and the J gene lost 8 bases, with 18 bases spanning the gap. This CDR3 is 15 amino acids long. Germline values: CDR1 SGHTA, CDR2 FQGNSA. The CDR3 coding sequence is TGTGCCAGCAGCCCTATTCGAGGGGCGCAGGAAAAACTGTTTTTT. Protein product: CASSPIRGAQEKLFF.

This clonotype was found many times. This chain joins TRBV28 and TRBJ2-5, with a tentative D call TRBD2 (6 bases). The ends were cut back, 5 bases at V and 1 base at J, with 11 bases in the middle. CDR3 length: 14 amino acids. Germline CDR1 is MDHEN and CDR2 is SYDVKM. The CDR3 DNA follows: TGTGCCAGCAGTGTCGGGAGCCGCCAAGAGACCCAGTACTTC. This gives the protein CASSVGSRQETQYF.

The chain joins TRBV6-1 to TRBJ2-7; D is perhaps TRBD2 (5 bases). V was trimmed by 4 bases and J by 4 bases, leaving 5 bases between them. Germline assignment: CDR1 MNHNS and CDR2 SASEGT. This CDR3 spans 11 amino acids. CDR3 coding DNA: TGTGCCAGCAGTGCGGGATACGAGCAGTACTTC. Residues: CASSAGYEQYF.

This clonotype was seen a handful of times. The V gene is TRBV6-5, the J gene TRBJ2-5; D is undetermined. The V and J ends lost 6 bases and 4 bases respectively, with 18 bases between them. This CDR3 comprises 15 residues. Germline CDR1 is MNHEY and CDR2 is SVGAGI. The CDR3 loop is CASSPYQFSRETQYF. CDR3 DNA: TGTGCCAGCAGCCCGTACCAATTCTCCCGAGAGACCCAGTACTTC.

The rearrangement links TRBV9 to TRBJ2-1; 9 positions match TRBD1. Germline loops: CDR1 SGDLS, CDR2 YYNGEE. This CDR3 region has 16 residues. After removal of 0 bases from V and 8 bases from J, the junction contained 9 bases not matched to a gene. CDR3: CASSVGVGDRDYEQFF. The CDR3 nucleotides read TGTGCCAGCAGCGTAGGGGTGGGGGACAGGGACTATGAGCAGTTCTTC.

This clonotype has ten or more counts. The chain employs TRBV27 and TRBJ2-7; 9 nucleotides line up with TRBD1. Germline values: CDR1 MNHEY, CDR2 SMNVEV (reference sequence). With 2 bases clipped from V and 5 bases from J, the junction kept 7 bases outside the gene matches. The CDR3 contains 15 residues. CDR3 sequence (DNA): TGTGCCAGCAGTTTAGCCGGGACAGGGCCAAACGAGCAGTACTTC. It is translated as CASSLAGTGPNEQYF.